The sequence of this T cell receptor beta chain was determined in a study of cytomegalovirus exposure and HLA in healthy donors. General observations from the study: CMV serostatus was the only immune exposure information that was available. It was taken for granted in presence/absence analyses that sequencing depth across donors was roughly uniform.

Amplification used 60 Vbeta primers and 13 Jbeta primers. Method: immunoSEQ multiplex PCR; TCRdb's copy keeps in-frame clones and lacks some. The profile covers 76,000 or so clones, with 78% appearing a single time and 8% to 9% taken by the ten largest. In the case of this clone: Antigen: not known.

Germline V gene sequence: CDR1 SGHRS, CDR2 YFSETQ. The CDR3 runs to 14 residues. With V trimmed by 4 bases and J by 5 bases, 6 bases remained unmatched. Sequencing was carried out using PBMCs. The chain joins TRBV5-1 to TRBJ1-2; 9 bases are shared with TRBD1. The receptor's source is a woman between 40 and 50 years old in good health and CMV-seropositive. The CDR3 coding sequence is TGCGCCAGCAGCCAACAGGGGGCGCAGTATGGCTACACCTTC. Protein: CASSQQGAQYGYTF. Looking up the rest from reference TRBV5-1 and TRBJ1-2 gives the full variable domain: KAGVTQTPRYLIKTRGQQVTLSCSPISGHRSVSWYQQTPGQGLQFLFEYFSETQRNKGNFPGRFSGRQFSNSRSEMNVSTLELGDSALYLCASSQQGAQYGYTFGSGTRLTVV.